This T cell receptor beta chain emerged from a study of long-term antiretroviral therapy in people with HIV. Study overall: The study's earliest collections predate the 2015 immediate-ART recommendation by about a decade.

Trimming stripped 0 bases from V and 2 bases from J, with 10 bases between. The germline gives CDR1 SGHRS, CDR2 YFSETQ. The CDR3 contains 15 residues. Of note for this clone: The antigen is not known.

With survey level as its setting, the immunoSEQ assay was v3.0. Measured with immunoSEQ multiplex PCR; TCRdb has only the in-frame clones, and not every one. The sample consists of some 31,000 clones, almost 95% of them appearing once. General study findings and limits: Dominant in the repertoire at all time points were clones expanded before ART. Older ART regimens may have been in use when blood was drawn between the mid-2000s and the late 2010s.

The starting material was unsorted PBMCs, obtained about 7.2 years after starting antiretroviral therapy. The rearrangement joins TRBV5-1 to TRBJ2-3; D remains ambiguous. This clonotype was sampled from a man in his fifties or sixties with HIV. The CDR3 is CASSLGPVNTDTQYF. As DNA, the CDR3 is TGCGCCAGCAGCTTGGGGCCAGTCAACACAGATACGCAGTATTTT.